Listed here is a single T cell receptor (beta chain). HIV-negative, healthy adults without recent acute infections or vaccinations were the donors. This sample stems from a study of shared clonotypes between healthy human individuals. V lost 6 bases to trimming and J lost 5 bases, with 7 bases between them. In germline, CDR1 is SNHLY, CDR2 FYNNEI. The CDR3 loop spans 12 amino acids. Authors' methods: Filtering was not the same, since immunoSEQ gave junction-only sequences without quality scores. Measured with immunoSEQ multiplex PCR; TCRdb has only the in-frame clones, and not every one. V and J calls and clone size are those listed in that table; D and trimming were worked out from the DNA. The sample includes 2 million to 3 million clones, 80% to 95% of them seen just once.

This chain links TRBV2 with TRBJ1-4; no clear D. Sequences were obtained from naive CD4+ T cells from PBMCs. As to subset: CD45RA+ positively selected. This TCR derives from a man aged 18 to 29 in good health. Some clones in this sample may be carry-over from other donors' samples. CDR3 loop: CASRWENEKLFF. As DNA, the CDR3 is TGTGCCAGCAGGTGGGAGAATGAAAAACTGTTTTTT. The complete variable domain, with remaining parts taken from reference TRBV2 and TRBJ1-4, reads EPEVTQTPSHQVTQMGQEVILRCVPISNHLYFYWYRQILGQKVEFLVSFYNNEISEKSEIFDDQFSVERPDGSNFTLKIRSTKLEDSAMYFCASRWENEKLFFGSGTQLSVL.